The sequence of this T cell receptor beta chain was determined in a study of shared clonotypes between healthy human individuals. General study findings and limits: Naive CD4 clonotypes overlapped across several donors at about 5.3%. In the sorted subsets, rarefaction showed sequencing was incomplete despite large depth.

Generated by immunoSEQ multiplex PCR, the TCRdb table keeps only in-frame clones and is missing some. The table lists roughly 700,000 clones, approximately 79% of them singletons. Concerning this clone itself: What it binds is unknown.

The CDR3 runs to 14 residues. The germline V and J ends were trimmed by 6 bases and 0 bases, with 12 bases remaining between them. The germline CDR1 and CDR2 sequences are MNHEY and SVGAGI. The V call is TRBV6-5, the J call TRBJ2-7, with D perhaps assigned TRBD1 or TRBD2 (5 bases each). The source is a woman aged 25 to 39 in good health. Source material: memory CD4+ T cells sorted from blood. Subset defined: CD45RA-negative fraction. In DNA, the CDR3 is TGTGCCAGCAGGAAGGGACCTACCTCCTACGAGCAGTACTTC. It specifies CASRKGPTSYEQYF.